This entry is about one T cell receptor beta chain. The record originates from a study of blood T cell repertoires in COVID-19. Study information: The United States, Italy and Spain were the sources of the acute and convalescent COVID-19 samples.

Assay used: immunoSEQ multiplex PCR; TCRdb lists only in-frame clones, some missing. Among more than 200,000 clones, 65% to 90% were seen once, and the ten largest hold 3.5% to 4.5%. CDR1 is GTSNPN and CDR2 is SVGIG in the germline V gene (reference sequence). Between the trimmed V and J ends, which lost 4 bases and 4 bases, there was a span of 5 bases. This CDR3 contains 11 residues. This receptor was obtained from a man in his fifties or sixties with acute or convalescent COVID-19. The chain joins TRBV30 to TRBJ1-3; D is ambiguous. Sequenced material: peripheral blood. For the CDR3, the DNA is TGTGCCTGGACCCAGGGAAACACCATATATTTT. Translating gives CAWTQGNTIYF. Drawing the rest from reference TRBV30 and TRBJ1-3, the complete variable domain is SQTIHQWPATLVQPVGSPLSLECTVEGTSNPNLYWYRQAAGRGLQLLFYSVGIGQISSEVPQNLSASRPQDRQFILSSKKLLLSDSGFYLCAWTQGNTIYFGEGSWLTVV.